These 18 T cell receptor beta chains share one sample of origin, sequenced in a study of TIL therapy for anti-PD-1-resistant metastatic lung cancer. Indicated time point: pre-treatment sample, taken before nivolumab and TIL therapy. Tumor tissue came from excised metastases, mostly pleural nodules or supraclavicular lymph nodes. Sequencing used immunoSEQ v3. Clones were sequenced by immunoSEQ multiplex PCR, and TCRdb holds only the in-frame ones, with some missing. The sample includes 7,600 or so clones, roughly three fifths seen only once; the top ten take approximately 8.4%. The sample here was tumor tissue, taken at baseline. Receptors originate from a person between 25 and 80 years old with non-small cell lung cancer.

This clone was detected only a few times. V is TRBV30 and J is TRBJ1-6; 9 nucleotides line up with TRBD1. There are 14 residues in the CDR3. CDR1 and CDR2 from the germline V gene are GTSNPN and SVGIG (reference sequence). V gave up 6 bases and J gave up 7 bases; unmatched junction bases: 7. The CDR3 loop is CACHGTGRNSPLHF. The CDR3 coding sequence is TGTGCCTGCCACGGGACAGGGAGAAATTCACCCCTCCACTTT.

The sample holds a few counts of this clone. CDR3 coding DNA: TGTGCCAGCAGTCGCAAACACGGAGAAAAACTGTTTTTT. This sequence encodes CASSRKHGEKLFF. V usage is TRBV27 and J usage is TRBJ1-4; no reliable D call. In germline, CDR1 is MNHEY, CDR2 SMNVEV (reference sequence). V lost 5 bases, J lost 8 bases, and 12 bases lay in between. This CDR3 spans 13 amino acids.

This chain connects TRBV29-1 to TRBJ1-1; 8 bases match TRBD1. After removal of 4 bases from V and 5 bases from J, the junction contained 6 bases not matched to a gene. The CDR3 is 13 amino acids. In germline, CDR1 is SQVTM, CDR2 ANQGSEA. Here the CDR3 DNA reads TGCAGCGTTGTCGTAGGACAGGGAACTGAAGCTTTCTTT. Protein: CSVVVGQGTEAFF.

The gene calls are TRBV14 and TRBJ2-3; D may correspond to TRBD1 or TRBD2 (6 bases each). CDR1 and CDR2 from the germline V gene are SGHDN and FVKESK. V gave up 2 bases and J gave up 4 bases, with 7 bases separating them. The CDR3 sequence is 13 residues long. CDR3 loop: CASSQRGPDTQYF. In DNA, the CDR3 is TGTGCCAGCAGCCAACGGGGGCCAGATACGCAGTATTTT.

The chain combines TRBV2 with TRBJ2-3; 11 bases are shared with TRBD2. The CDR3 length is 16 residues. Trimming took 3 bases from V and 2 from J; bases not matched to a gene: 4. Germline-derived CDR1 and CDR2 are SNHLY and FYNNEI. The CDR3 DNA is TGTGCCAGCAGTGACTCTAGCGGGAGGTTCACAGATACGCAGTATTTT. Amino acids: CASSDSSGRFTDTQYF. The full variable domain, its missing parts supplied by reference TRBV2 and TRBJ2-3, is EPEVTQTPSHQVTQMGQEVILRCVPISNHLYFYWYRQILGQKVEFLVSFYNNEISEKSEIFDDQFSVERPDGSNFTLKIRSTKLEDSAMYFCASSDSSGRFTDTQYFGPGTRLTVL.

The CDR3 sequence is CASTEYFHNEQFF. For the CDR3, the DNA is TGTGCCAGCACTGAGTACTTTCACAATGAGCAGTTCTTC. The rearrangement uses TRBV7-2 and TRBJ2-1, with D unclear. With 7 bases removed from V and 5 bases from J, the gap between germline ends came to 12 bases. Germline V gives CDR1 SGHTA, CDR2 FQGNSA. This CDR3 has 13 residues.

This clone has a handful of counts. The chain is built from TRBV27 and TRBJ1-5, with 7 bases fitting TRBD1. V shed 5 bases, J shed 9 bases, and the junction held 10 bases outside the gene matches. The CDR3 extends over 14 amino acids. CDR1 and CDR2 from the germline V gene are MNHEY and SMNVEV (reference sequence). This CDR3 is CASSGTQGLLPQHF. CDR3 nucleotide sequence: TGTGCCAGCAGTGGGACACAGGGGCTGTTGCCCCAGCATTTT.

This chain connects TRBV27 to TRBJ1-1, with TRBD1 as a possible D gene (5 bases). CDR1 and CDR2 from the germline V gene are MNHEY and SMNVEV (reference sequence). Trimming left V 4 bases short and J 2 bases short, with 17 bases between. This CDR3 comprises 16 residues. The CDR3 sequence is CASSSPYSGANTEAFF. The CDR3 bases are TGTGCCAGCAGTTCACCATACAGCGGGGCTAACACTGAAGCTTTCTTT.

This clone was observed a few times. The chain uses TRBV5-5 and TRBJ2-7; TRBD2 matches 12 bases. CDR1 and CDR2 (germline): SGHKS, YYEKEE (reference sequence). The CDR3 is 16 residues long. V lost 3 bases and J lost 9; bases outside the gene matches: 13. Written as DNA, the CDR3 is TGTGCCAGCAGCTCGACGGGTACTAGCGGGGGGCAGGTGCAGTACTTC. Protein: CASSSTGTSGGQVQYF.

J is TRBJ2-1 and V is TRBV7-9, with 9 bases fitting TRBD2. Germline lookup yields CDR1 SEHNR and CDR2 FQNEAQ (reference sequence). The CDR3 is 15 residues long. V dropped 1 base and J dropped 3; count of bases not matched to a gene: 1. Here the CDR3 DNA reads TGTGCCAGCAGCTTAGGGACTAGCGTCTACAATGAGCAGTTCTTC. Translation: CASSLGTSVYNEQFF. Based on the CDR3 plus reference TRBV7-9 and TRBJ2-1, the full variable domain is DTGVSQNPRHKITKRGQNVTFRCDPISEHNRLYWYRQTLGQGPEFLTYFQNEAQLEKSRLLSDRFSAERPKGSFSTLEIQRTEQGDSAMYLCASSLGTSVYNEQFFGPGTRLTVL.

The rearrangement links TRBV11-2 to TRBJ1-6; D is perhaps TRBD1 (5 bases). The CDR3 consists of 13 residues. Trimming took 4 bases from V and 7 from J, leaving 8 bases between them. The germline V gene encodes CDR1 SGHAT and CDR2 FQNNGV. The CDR3 region is CASSSGRNSPLHF. The CDR3 DNA reads TGTGCCAGCAGCTCGGGACGGAATTCACCCCTCCACTTT.

This clone ranks as large. The rearrangement joins TRBV6-6 to TRBJ1-2, with D possibly matching TRBD1 (6 bases). V dropped 1 base and J dropped 1 base, with 7 bases sitting between them. Germline V gene lookup returns CDR1 MNHNY and CDR2 SVGAGI (reference sequence). There are 14 residues in the CDR3. The CDR3 nucleotides are TGTGCCAGCAGTTACTGGGACAATAACTATGGCTACACCTTC. As protein: CASSYWDNNYGYTF.

This chain uses TRBV10-3 with TRBJ1-3, with D unresolved. The germline gives CDR1 ENHRY, CDR2 SYGVKD. With 4 bases removed from V and 4 bases from J, the gap between germline ends came to 11 bases. The CDR3 is made up of 14 amino acids. The CDR3 region has the DNA TGTGCCATCAGTGCTGAGGGAATCGGAAACACCATATATTTT. It yields the protein CAISAEGIGNTIYF.

The chain has TRBV2 and TRBJ1-1; D is ambiguous. V lost 6 bases and J lost 0, with 8 bases in between. CDR1 and CDR2 (germline): SNHLY, FYNNEI. The CDR3 length is 13 residues. The CDR3 region has the DNA TGTGCCAGCAGGGTGTCTATGAACACTGAAGCTTTCTTT. Protein product: CASRVSMNTEAFF.

The chain recombines TRBV6-1 with TRBJ1-4; possibly TRBD1 for D (6 bases). The V gene's germline CDR1 is MNHNS and CDR2 SASEGT. V lost 1 base and J 8 bases, leaving 11 bases between the germline ends. CDR3 length: 14 amino acids. The CDR3, as DNA: TGTGCCAGCAGTGAAGTGTGGACAGTCGAAAAACTGTTTTTT. It is translated as CASSEVWTVEKLFF.

The chain recombines TRBV9 with TRBJ2-2; D may be TRBD1 or TRBD2 (5 bases each). V lost 0 bases and J lost 3, with 12 bases in between. From germline, CDR1 is SGDLS and CDR2 YYNGEE. This CDR3 spans 16 amino acids. This CDR3 is CASSVVGTFDTGELFF. The CDR3 coding sequence is TGTGCCAGCAGCGTAGTGGGGACCTTTGACACCGGGGAGCTGTTTTTT.

The chain joins TRBV6-6 to TRBJ2-7; D is unclear. This CDR3 region has 12 residues. Germline CDR1 reads MNHNY; CDR2 reads SVGAGI (reference sequence). With 5 bases removed from V and 2 bases from J, the gap between germline ends came to 7 bases. CDR3 nucleotide sequence: TGTGCCAGCAGTGGACGAACCTACGAGCAGTACTTC. It encodes CASSGRTYEQYF.

This clone is deemed medium-sized. The chain has TRBV5-1 and TRBJ2-3, with 15 bases identical to TRBD2. Trimming took 4 bases from V and 2 from J; bases not matched to a gene: 8. CDR1 SGHRS and CDR2 YFSETQ come from the germline V gene. The CDR3 is 18 amino acids. CDR3 sequence: CASSQGLAGGPYTDTQYF. The CDR3 region has the DNA TGCGCCAGCAGCCAGGGACTAGCGGGAGGACCATACACAGATACGCAGTATTTT.